Here is one TCR beta chain with its context. What it binds is not known. A read error may explain this, as a much larger clone is one base away. The V gene's germline CDR1 is MNHEY and CDR2 SMNVEV (reference sequence). This CDR3 comprises 14 residues. Between the trimmed V and J ends, which lost 5 bases and 2 bases, there was a span of 13 bases. The sample originates from a study of T cells in Graves' hyperthyroidism and ophthalmopathy. Study-wide points: Before onset, by a median of around 6.1 months, the model predicted ophthalmopathy. Most thyroid clonotypes that were expanded above 0.001 also turned up in blood.

Out of roughly 10 ml of fresh peripheral blood came the PBMCs. The TCR beta CDR3 regions underwent amplification using RNA transcripts as the source. The primer set for the first-round RT-PCR of the TCR CDR3 was HTBI. A single record per CDR3 protein comes from TCRdb applying MiXCR to the multiplex PCR reads. In the table there are about 34,000 distinct CDR3 sequences, under 65% of which are singletons. Material for sequencing was blood. The chain recombines TRBV27 with TRBJ2-7; D is possibly TRBD1 (6 bases). The sequence was obtained from a woman in her 40s with Graves' ophthalmopathy. The CDR3 loop reads CASSQSRDTYEQYF. DNA for the CDR3: TGTGCCAGCAGTCAGAGCCGGGACACCTACGAGCAGTACTTC.